This entry lists 15 T cell receptor beta chains sequenced from one sample in a study of cytotoxic CD8 clonotypes in ibrutinib-treated CLL. Profiling relied on immunoSEQ multiplex PCR, and the TCRdb table lists in-frame clones only, not all of them. The table includes about 120,000 clones, approximately 56% detected once. The sequenced sample was PBMCs, obtained after 24 months of ibrutinib treatment. These receptors were obtained from a human donor with chronic lymphocytic leukemia.

The rearrangement uses TRBV4-2 and TRBJ2-3; no clear D gene. Per germline, CDR1 LGHNA and CDR2 YNFKEQ. The CDR3 loop spans 15 amino acids. With 0 bases removed from V and 4 bases from J, the gap between germline ends came to 11 bases. CDR3 region: CASSQDPVSADTQYF. In nucleotides, the CDR3 is TGTGCCAGCAGCCAAGATCCAGTGTCAGCAGATACGCAGTATTTT.

V and J are TRBV29-1 and TRBJ2-7, with TRBD1 matching over 7 bases. V gave up 3 bases and J gave up 5 bases; unmatched junction bases: 4. The CDR3 covers 12 residues. CDR1 and CDR2 from the germline V gene are SQVTM and ANQGSEA. The DNA for the CDR3 is TGCAGCGTTGAGGGCCAGGGGGACGAGCAGTACTTC. This gives the protein CSVEGQGDEQYF.

The chain has TRBV30 and TRBJ2-5; 8 bases match TRBD1. V trimming: 3 bases; J trimming: 5 bases; junction bases outside the gene matches: 11. CDR1 GTSNPN and CDR2 SVGIG come from the germline V gene (reference sequence). The CDR3 totals 15 residues. The CDR3 here is CAWSHLGTGFETQYF. DNA of the CDR3: TGTGCCTGGAGCCACCTGGGGACAGGTTTTGAGACCCAGTACTTC.

This chain uses TRBV29-1 with TRBJ2-7, with a weak D call TRBD1 (5 bases). The germline CDR1 and CDR2 sequences are SQVTM and ANQGSEA. The V end lost 3 bases, the J end lost 2 bases, and 14 bases lay between the germline ends. The CDR3 length is 14 residues. CDR3 in DNA: TGCAGCGTTGAGACGTCAGGGAAACCCTACGAGCAGTACTTC. Its translation: CSVETSGKPYEQYF.

The chain uses TRBV7-2 and TRBJ1-6, with unresolved D. Between the trimmed V and J ends, which lost 6 bases and 0 bases, there was a span of 15 bases. Germline V gene sequence: CDR1 SGHTA, CDR2 FQGNSA. The CDR3 sequence is 17 residues long. CDR3 coding DNA: TGTGCCAGCAGTAAAGACACCCTGAGCTCCTATAATTCACCCCTCCACTTT. Protein: CASSKDTLSSYNSPLHF.

The genes are TRBV15 and TRBJ2-7; no definite D call. The CDR3 loop spans 12 amino acids. Germline CDR1 reads LNHNV; CDR2 reads YYDKDF (reference sequence). Trimming took 8 bases from V and 5 from J, leaving 13 bases between them. Here the CDR3 reads CATGRHPDEQYF. CDR3 in DNA: TGTGCCACCGGACGGCACCCAGACGAGCAGTACTTC. Full variable domain (remainder filled in from reference TRBV15 and TRBJ2-7): DAMVIQNPRYQVTQFGKPVTLSCSQTLNHNVMYWYQQKSSQAPKLLFHYYDKDFNNEADTPDNFQSRRPNTSFCFLDIRSPGLGDTAMYLCATGRHPDEQYFGPGTRLTVT.

This sequence joins TRBV2 and TRBJ2-5; TRBD2 agrees at 11 bases. The CDR3 length is 15 residues. Germline V gene data show CDR1 as SNHLY and CDR2 as FYNNEI. The V and J ends lost 7 bases and 5 bases, in that order; junction bases with no gene match: 9. The CDR3 sequence: CASIPSGGREETQYF. CDR3 sequence (DNA): TGTGCCAGCATCCCTAGCGGGGGGAGGGAGGAGACCCAGTACTTC.

The chain uses TRBV5-1 and TRBJ2-3; 7 bases fit TRBD2. Per germline, CDR1 SGHRS and CDR2 YFSETQ. Trimming at V came to 0 bases and at J to 0 bases, leaving 4 bases not matched to a gene. The CDR3 covers 16 residues. DNA for the CDR3: TGCGCCAGCAGCTTGGTCCTAGCGGCGAGCACAGATACGCAGTATTTT. Its protein is CASSLVLAASTDTQYF. The variable domain in full, completed from reference TRBV5-1 and TRBJ2-3, reads KAGVTQTPRYLIKTRGQQVTLSCSPISGHRSVSWYQQTPGQGLQFLFEYFSETQRNKGNFPGRFSGRQFSNSRSEMNVSTLELGDSALYLCASSLVLAASTDTQYFGPGTRLTVL.

V is TRBV5-6 and J is TRBJ1-6, with D perhaps matching TRBD1 (5 bases). V lost 0 bases to trimming and J lost 7 bases, with 8 bases between them. Germline values: CDR1 SGHDT, CDR2 YYEEEE. The CDR3 runs 14 residues. The CDR3 DNA sequence: TGTGCCAGCAGCTTGGGGACAAGGAATTCACCCCTCCACTTT. Its protein is CASSLGTRNSPLHF.

The chain is built from TRBV2 and TRBJ2-7; 9 bases line up with TRBD1. The CDR3 is 14 residues long. CDR1 is SNHLY and CDR2 is FYNNEI in the germline V gene. The J segment lost 5 bases and the V segment lost 9 bases, leaving 11 bases of the junction unmatched. The CDR3 DNA reads as TGTGCCAGAGGGACAGGGAGCGGTATCAACGAGCAGTACTTC. It encodes CARGTGSGINEQYF.

The chain links TRBV18 to TRBJ1-1; weak D call: TRBD1 (5 bases). V was trimmed by 3 bases and J by 3 bases, leaving 11 bases between them. Looked up from germline, CDR1 is KGHSH and CDR2 is LQKENI. CDR3 length equals 14 residues. In DNA, the CDR3 is TGTGCCAGCTCACCCGAGCCAGGGCACACTGAAGCTTTCTTT. Its protein is CASSPEPGHTEAFF.

This clone was detected a few times. This chain joins TRBV2 and TRBJ1-4; D not resolved. Germline CDR1 SNHLY, CDR2 FYNNEI. Between the trimmed V and J ends, which lost 6 bases and 8 bases, there was a span of 13 bases. This CDR3 region has 13 residues. CDR3 nucleotides: TGTGCCAGCAGCTACGGGTGGGCCGAAAAACTGTTTTTT. It yields the protein CASSYGWAEKLFF.

The chain is built from TRBV27 and TRBJ1-6; D uncertain. Per germline, CDR1 MNHEY and CDR2 SMNVEV (reference sequence). The CDR3 has 16 amino acids. Trimming removed 3 bases at V and 6 bases at J, with 15 bases between. The CDR3 loop reads CASSLSWLLGNSPLHF. CDR3 in DNA: TGTGCCAGCAGTTTGTCATGGCTCCTCGGTAATTCACCCCTCCACTTT.

At least ten counts were recorded for this clone. The genes are TRBV6-6 and TRBJ1-2, with D possibly matching TRBD1 (6 bases). V shed 5 bases and J shed 2 bases, with 9 bases lying between them. This CDR3 is 13 amino acids long. CDR1 MNHNY and CDR2 SVGAGI come from the germline V gene (reference sequence). This CDR3 reads CASSKDSNYGYTF. The DNA of the CDR3 is TGTGCCAGCAGTAAGGACAGCAACTATGGCTACACCTTC.

This sequence joins TRBV19 and TRBJ1-2; D is unresolved. The V end lost 6 bases, the J end lost 2 bases, and 13 bases lay between the germline ends. CDR1 and CDR2 from the germline V gene are LNHDA and SQIVND (reference sequence). The CDR3 runs 14 residues. The CDR3 DNA reads as TGTGCCAGTAGGCCTACGGGGTCAAACTATGGCTACACCTTC. It is translated as CASRPTGSNYGYTF. Filled out from reference TRBV19 and TRBJ1-2, the complete variable domain reads DGGITQSPKYLFRKEGQNVTLSCEQNLNHDAMYWYRQDPGQGLRLIYYSQIVNDFQKGDIAEGYSVSREKKESFPLTVTSAQKNPTAFYLCASRPTGSNYGYTFGSGTRLTVV.